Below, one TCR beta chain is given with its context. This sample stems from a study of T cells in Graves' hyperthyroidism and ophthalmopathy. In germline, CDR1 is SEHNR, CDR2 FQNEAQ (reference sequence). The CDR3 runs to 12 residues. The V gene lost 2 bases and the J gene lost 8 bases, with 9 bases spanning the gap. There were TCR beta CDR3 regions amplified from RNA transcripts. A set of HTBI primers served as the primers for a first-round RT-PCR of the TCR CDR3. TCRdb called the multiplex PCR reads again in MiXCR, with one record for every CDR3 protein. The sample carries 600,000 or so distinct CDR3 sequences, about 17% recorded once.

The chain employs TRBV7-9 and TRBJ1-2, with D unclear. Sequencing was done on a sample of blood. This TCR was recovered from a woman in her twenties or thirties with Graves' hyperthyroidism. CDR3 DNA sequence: TGTGCCAGCAGCTTATATCTGGAAGGCTACACCTTC. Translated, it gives CASSLYLEGYTF. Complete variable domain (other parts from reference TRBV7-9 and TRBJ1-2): DTGVSQNPRHKITKRGQNVTFRCDPISEHNRLYWYRQTLGQGPEFLTYFQNEAQLEKSRLLSDRFSAERPKGSFSTLEIQRTEQGDSAMYLCASSLYLEGYTFGSGTRLTVV.